Sequencing of this T cell receptor beta chain was carried out in a study of blood T cell repertoires in COVID-19. Study details: The United States, Italy and Spain supplied acute and convalescent COVID-19 samples. Sources were T cells, B-cell-depleted T cells, or PBMCs; the material itself was cDNA or gDNA.

Original data processing: The authors estimated nucleated cell counts from reference gene primer amplification. Sequenced by immunoSEQ multiplex PCR; TCRdb stores in-frame clones only, minus some. The V and J calls and the clone size are those of that table, but D and trimming were determined from the DNA. The data show about 340,000 clones, 88% seen once. V was clipped by 11 bases and J by 4 bases, with 27 bases between them. Germline CDR1 MGHRA, CDR2 YSYEKL. The CDR3 runs to 16 residues. Seattle cases were enrolled at active infection and followed longitudinally. Sequencing used peripheral blood. The chain links TRBV4-1 to TRBJ2-7; D might be TRBD2 (7 bases). The sequence was obtained from a woman between 65 and 79 years old with COVID-19, enrolled during active disease. CDR3 amino acids: CARRRSRGEGVYEQYF. Written as DNA, the CDR3 is TGCGCCCGCCGCCGGAGCCGCGGGGAGGGGGTATACGAGCAGTACTTC.